The rows below give T cell receptor beta chains drawn from one sample of a study of blood T cell repertoires in COVID-19. Generated by immunoSEQ multiplex PCR, the TCRdb table keeps only in-frame clones and is missing some. The table shows 300,000 to 400,000 clones, with roughly 88% occurring only once. The sample taken for sequencing was peripheral blood. These receptors were obtained from a young woman with COVID-19, enrolled during active disease. Each CDR3 is given with its conserved first and last residue. D genes are given only for firm matches. Clone size appears in some rows only: once, few, many, or a class for an expanded clone.

abundance: once
v_gene: TRBV7-9
d_gene: .
len: 12
j_gene: TRBJ1-4
CDR3aa: CASSLVAEKLFF
CDR3nt: TGTGCCAGCAGCTTAGTTGCGGAAAAACTGTTTTTT

abundance: many
v_gene: TRBV18
d_gene: TRBD1
len: 15
j_gene: TRBJ1-1
CDR3aa: CASSPLGQLNTEAFF
CDR3nt: TGTGCCAGCTCACCATTGGGACAGCTGAACACTGAAGCTTTCTTT

abundance: .
v_gene: TRBV2
d_gene: .
len: 16
j_gene: TRBJ2-1
CDR3aa: CASSELPGVLGNEQFF
CDR3nt: TGTGCCAGCAGTGAGTTGCCAGGGGTCCTGGGCAATGAGCAGTTCTTC

abundance: .
v_gene: TRBV12-5
d_gene: TRBD2
len: 16
j_gene: TRBJ2-5
CDR3aa: CASGLGAGPGRETQYF
CDR3nt: TGTGCTAGTGGTTTAGGAGCGGGACCCGGGCGGGAGACCCAGTACTTC

abundance: .
v_gene: TRBV7-9
d_gene: TRBD2
len: 15
j_gene: TRBJ2-5
CDR3aa: CASSPPGLPGETQYF
CDR3nt: TGTGCCAGCAGCCCACCGGGACTACCGGGGGAGACCCAGTACTTC

abundance: .
v_gene: TRBV6-1
d_gene: TRBD1
len: 17
j_gene: TRBJ2-4
CDR3aa: CASSEATGQGAKNIQYF
CDR3nt: TGTGCCAGCAGTGAAGCTACCGGACAGGGGGCCAAAAACATTCAGTACTTC

abundance: few
v_gene: TRBV30
d_gene: TRBD1
len: 15
j_gene: TRBJ1-1
CDR3aa: CACTDQGALRTEAFF
CDR3nt: TGTGCCTGCACAGATCAGGGGGCGCTGAGGACTGAAGCTTTCTTT

abundance: .
v_gene: TRBV5-1
d_gene: TRBD1
len: 14
j_gene: TRBJ1-2
CDR3aa: CASSTTGVGWGYTF
CDR3nt: TGCGCCAGCAGCACGACAGGGGTCGGGTGGGGCTACACCTTC

abundance: .
v_gene: TRBV5-1
d_gene: TRBD2
len: 15
j_gene: TRBJ2-3
CDR3aa: CASSQQGAGTDTQYF
CDR3nt: TGCGCCAGCAGCCAGCAGGGAGCGGGGACAGATACGCAGTATTTT

abundance: .
v_gene: TRBV19
d_gene: .
len: 14
j_gene: TRBJ1-5
CDR3aa: CASSGAHSNQPQHF
CDR3nt: TGTGCCAGTAGTGGGGCCCATAGCAATCAGCCCCAGCATTTT

abundance: .
v_gene: TRBV7-9
d_gene: .
len: 14
j_gene: TRBJ2-6
CDR3aa: CASSTGTGANVLTF
CDR3nt: TGTGCCAGCAGCACAGGGACTGGGGCCAACGTCCTGACTTTC

abundance: .
v_gene: TRBV21-1
d_gene: .
len: 22
j_gene: TRBJ2-3
CDR3aa: CASSKFLFADRRRGGRTDTQYF
CDR3nt: TGTGCCAGCAGCAAATTTCTTTTCGCCGACCGACGACGGGGAGGCCGCACAGATACGCAGTATTTT

abundance: .
v_gene: TRBV28
d_gene: TRBD2
len: 17
j_gene: TRBJ2-3
CDR3aa: CASSKVRSQAGGDTQYF
CDR3nt: TGTGCCAGCAGCAAGGTCCGGTCCCAAGCGGGAGGGGATACGCAGTATTTT

abundance: .
v_gene: TRBV2
d_gene: .
len: 14
j_gene: TRBJ1-1
CDR3aa: CASRADRSNTEAFF
CDR3nt: TGTGCCAGCAGGGCAGACAGGTCTAACACTGAAGCTTTCTTT

abundance: .
v_gene: TRBV5-1
d_gene: TRBD1
len: 15
j_gene: TRBJ1-2
CDR3aa: CASSLEGTGTRGYTF
CDR3nt: TGCGCCAGCAGCTTGGAGGGGACAGGCACGAGGGGCTACACCTTC

abundance: .
v_gene: TRBV30
d_gene: TRBD2
len: 18
j_gene: TRBJ2-5
CDR3aa: CAWSVLSGGRVERETQYF
CDR3nt: TGTGCCTGGAGTGTACTCTCGGGCGGGAGGGTAGAGAGGGAGACCCAGTACTTC

abundance: .
v_gene: TRBV29-1
d_gene: .
len: 14
j_gene: TRBJ1-2
CDR3aa: CSVEVGGSWYGYTF
CDR3nt: TGCAGCGTTGAAGTGGGAGGTTCGTGGTATGGCTACACCTTC

abundance: .
v_gene: TRBV3-1/TRBV3-2
d_gene: .
len: 12
j_gene: TRBJ2-7
CDR3aa: CASSRDSYEQYF
CDR3nt: TGTGCCAGCAGCCGTGATAGCTACGAGCAGTACTTC

abundance: .
v_gene: TRBV10-3
d_gene: .
len: 11
j_gene: TRBJ1-1
CDR3aa: CAISSVTEAFF
CDR3nt: TGTGCCATCAGTTCGGTCACTGAAGCTTTCTTT

abundance: .
v_gene: TRBV28
d_gene: .
len: 15
j_gene: TRBJ1-5
CDR3aa: CASSEGGRDNQPQHF
CDR3nt: TGTGCCAGCAGCGAAGGCGGCAGGGACAATCAGCCCCAGCATTTT

abundance: .
v_gene: TRBV19
d_gene: TRBD1
len: 13
j_gene: TRBJ1-1
CDR3aa: CASSIRGPTEAFF
CDR3nt: TGTGCCAGTAGTATCAGGGGGCCCACTGAAGCTTTCTTT

abundance: .
v_gene: TRBV5-6
d_gene: .
len: 14
j_gene: TRBJ1-1
CDR3aa: CASSLVGRRAEAFF
CDR3nt: TGTGCCAGCAGCTTGGTGGGGAGAAGGGCTGAAGCTTTCTTT

abundance: .
v_gene: TRBV27
d_gene: TRBD1
len: 14
j_gene: TRBJ2-7
CDR3aa: CASSLIGTGLGQYF
CDR3nt: TGTGCCAGCAGCCTAATCGGGACAGGGCTTGGGCAGTACTTC

abundance: .
v_gene: TRBV5-4
d_gene: TRBD1
len: 15
j_gene: TRBJ2-3
CDR3aa: CASSLYRGGTDTQYF
CDR3nt: TGTGCCAGCAGCTTGTACAGGGGCGGCACAGATACGCAGTATTTT

abundance: .
v_gene: TRBV27
d_gene: TRBD1
len: 17
j_gene: TRBJ2-3
CDR3aa: CASSFYYRGSSTDTQYF
CDR3nt: TGTGCCAGCAGTTTCTATTACAGGGGGAGTTCCACAGATACGCAGTATTTT

abundance: .
v_gene: TRBV19
d_gene: TRBD1
len: 17
j_gene: TRBJ1-2
CDR3aa: CASTPTGTGIPKGGYTF
CDR3nt: TGTGCCAGTACCCCCACCGGGACAGGGATTCCAAAAGGCGGCTACACCTTC

abundance: many
v_gene: TRBV24-1
d_gene: TRBD1
len: 14
j_gene: TRBJ2-7
CDR3aa: CATSDAGQAYEQYF
CDR3nt: TGTGCCACCAGTGATGCAGGACAGGCCTACGAGCAGTACTTC

abundance: .
v_gene: TRBV3-1/TRBV3-2
d_gene: .
len: 15
j_gene: TRBJ1-2
CDR3aa: CASSHLSGGFYGYTF
CDR3nt: TGTGCCAGCAGCCATCTAAGTGGGGGCTTCTATGGCTACACCTTC

abundance: .
v_gene: TRBV24-1
d_gene: .
len: 13
j_gene: TRBJ2-7
CDR3aa: CATSTAQGYEQYF
CDR3nt: TGTGCCACCAGTACTGCTCAGGGTTACGAGCAGTACTTC

abundance: .
v_gene: TRBV5-6
d_gene: TRBD2
len: 13
j_gene: TRBJ2-1
CDR3aa: CASSKGLAGVKFF
CDR3nt: TGTGCCAGCAGCAAGGGACTAGCGGGAGTCAAGTTCTTC

abundance: .
v_gene: TRBV30
d_gene: .
len: 14
j_gene: TRBJ1-4
CDR3aa: CAWSDRVSNEKLFF
CDR3nt: TGTGCCTGGAGTGACAGGGTTTCTAATGAAAAACTGTTTTTT

abundance: .
v_gene: TRBV19
d_gene: .
len: 14
j_gene: TRBJ2-7
CDR3aa: CASSPRQATGEQYF
CDR3nt: TGTGCCAGTAGTCCCCGACAGGCAACCGGCGAGCAGTACTTC

abundance: .
v_gene: TRBV12-3/TRBV12-4
d_gene: .
len: 13
j_gene: TRBJ1-1
CDR3aa: CASRHMESTEAFF
CDR3nt: TGTGCCAGCAGGCATATGGAGTCCACTGAAGCTTTCTTT

abundance: .
v_gene: TRBV18
d_gene: TRBD2
len: 16
j_gene: TRBJ2-1
CDR3aa: CASSPRTSGSRNEQFF
CDR3nt: TGTGCCAGCTCACCAAGGACTAGCGGGAGTAGGAATGAGCAGTTCTTC

abundance: .
v_gene: TRBV2
d_gene: .
len: 14
j_gene: TRBJ1-2
CDR3aa: CASSRPGINYGYTF
CDR3nt: TGTGCCAGCAGCCGGCCCGGGATTAACTATGGCTACACCTTC

abundance: .
v_gene: TRBV7-8
d_gene: .
len: 14
j_gene: TRBJ1-1
CDR3aa: CASSLTGTNTEAFF
CDR3nt: TGTGCCAGCAGCTTGACAGGAACGAACACTGAAGCTTTCTTT

abundance: .
v_gene: TRBV3-1/TRBV3-2
d_gene: TRBD1
len: 15
j_gene: TRBJ1-2
CDR3aa: CASSEGTVVNYGYTF
CDR3nt: TGTGCCAGCAGCGAAGGGACAGTAGTTAACTATGGCTACACCTTC

abundance: .
v_gene: TRBV5-1
d_gene: .
len: 13
j_gene: TRBJ2-5
CDR3aa: CASSFSGQETQYF
CDR3nt: TGCGCCAGCAGCTTTAGCGGTCAAGAGACCCAGTACTTC

abundance: .
v_gene: TRBV7-2
d_gene: TRBD1
len: 17
j_gene: TRBJ1-2
CDR3aa: CASSSTGQERWAGGYTF
CDR3nt: TGTGCCAGCAGCTCCACCGGACAGGAAAGGTGGGCGGGGGGCTACACCTTC

abundance: .
v_gene: TRBV5-4
d_gene: TRBD2
len: 18
j_gene: TRBJ2-7
CDR3aa: CASSSEKKGLAGVDEQYF
CDR3nt: TGTGCCAGCAGCTCCGAGAAAAAAGGACTAGCGGGAGTTGACGAGCAGTACTTC

abundance: .
v_gene: TRBV3-1/TRBV3-2
d_gene: .
len: 17
j_gene: TRBJ1-2
CDR3aa: CASSQEGKQAGGYGYTF
CDR3nt: TGTGCCAGCAGCCAAGAAGGTAAACAGGCCGGGGGCTATGGCTACACCTTC